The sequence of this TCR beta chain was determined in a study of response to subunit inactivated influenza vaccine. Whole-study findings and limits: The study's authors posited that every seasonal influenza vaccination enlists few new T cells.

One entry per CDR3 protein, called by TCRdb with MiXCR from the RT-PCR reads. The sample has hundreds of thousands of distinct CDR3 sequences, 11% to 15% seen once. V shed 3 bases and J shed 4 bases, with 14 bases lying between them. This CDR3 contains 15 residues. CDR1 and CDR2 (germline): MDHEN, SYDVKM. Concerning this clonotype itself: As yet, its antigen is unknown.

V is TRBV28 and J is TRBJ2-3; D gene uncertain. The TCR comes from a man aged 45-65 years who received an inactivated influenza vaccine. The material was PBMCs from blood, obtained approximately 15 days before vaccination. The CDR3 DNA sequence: TGTGCCAGCAGTTTGTACGGCCAAGAGGCAGATACGCAGTATTTT. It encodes CASSLYGQEADTQYF.